This T cell receptor beta chain originates from a study of monozygotic twins with inflammatory bowel disease (dated by TCRdb to between 2018 and 2020). Turning to the overall study: The complete study included 30 or so monozygotic twin pairs: 19 IBD-discordant Danish pairs and nine German pairs, of which four were IBD-concordant and five were IBD-discordant. Within discordant pairs, disease-associated traits were sought mainly by comparing IBD patients with their genetically identical healthy co-twins. Each individual had, on average, about 151 000 unique TCRalpha sequences and 181 000 unique TCRbeta sequences available for analysis.

What the study reported, not specific to this receptor: Measured by the inverse Simpson index, TCRbeta repertoire diversity was lower in IBD patients than in their healthy co-twins. Because patients were on differing immunosuppressive treatments, the repertoires may have picked up extra background noise and inter-individual variability. The results gave no support for a single strong signal or clonotype linked to IBD. Different T cell subtypes could not be distinguished in the analysis. Fewer clonotypes were shared with other individuals by IBD patients than by healthy twins, most markedly in patients showing signs of disease activity. Repertoire similarity did not differ between concordant and discordant twins, possibly due to limited statistical power.

Library preparation was by 5' RACE. The input for every TCR library was 3,500 to 4,500 ng of total RNA. For each sample, cDNA synthesis was carried out in eight separate reactions using SMARTScribe reverse transcriptase. During cDNA synthesis, template switching was used to introduce unique molecular identifiers that contained a 6-nucleotide sample barcode. Two nested PCRs of about 17 and 10 cycles amplified the TCRalpha and TCRbeta cDNA, and bead purification followed each PCR. Before amplification, cDNA was treated with uracil DNA-glycosylase and purified using the QIAquick PCR purification kit. The second PCR added Illumina TruSeq-compatible adapters along with sample-specific barcodes. TapeStation and Qubit were used to check library quality and concentration, and 5 to 6.5 ng of each library was pooled. The pooled libraries were sequenced with 2 x 100 bp reads and custom sequencing primers on an Illumina HiSeq2500 single-index Rapid Run. The published analysis was carried out like this. UMI-based consensus assembly with MiGEC version 1.2.6 was used to correct PCR and sequencing errors. MiXCR version 2.1.1 handled V(D)J alignment, clonotype assembly and CDR3 extraction. To normalise gene usage, clonotype sharing and MAIT/NKT TCR abundance, the top 1000, 10 000 and 20 000 clonotypes in each sample were analysed. After downsampling to 27 000 UMIs, diversity was calculated as the inverse Simpson index using the vegan R package. Statistical testing used paired Mann-Whitney U tests on the discordant twin pairs and applied Benjamini-Hochberg correction for multiple testing. TCRdb reanalyzed the reads, keeping one entry per CDR3 protein sequence and omitting DNA. TCRdb's processing, not the authors', yielded these V and J calls. This sample's table has entries for about 330,000 distinct CDR3 sequences. The ten largest clones add up to 2% of the sample.

From each donor, a roughly 2.6 ml peripheral blood sample was collected into PAXgene tubes and stored at -80 degrees C. Without T cell sorting, total RNA was isolated from whole blood using the PAXgene blood miRNA kit on an automated QIAcube. Peripheral blood from monozygotic twin pairs concordant or discordant for inflammatory bowel disease was subjected to deep TCRalpha and TCRbeta repertoire profiling with unique molecular barcoding. Smoking habits were recorded for all twin pairs, and individuals were classified as current, former or never smokers. The germline V gene supplies CDR1 SGHTA and CDR2 FQGNSA. The CDR3 runs 15 amino acids, cysteine and phenylalanine included. No DNA sequence is on record. About this clonotype itself: Which antigen it targets is not known.

Recombination joined TRBV7-2 with TRBJ1-5; the D gene TCRdb calls, TRBD1, cannot be checked with no DNA. This TCR was sampled from a human donor with ulcerative colitis or Crohn's disease, or a healthy co-twin of an affected twin (not recorded which). Sequencing used blood. The CDR3: CARSFRGGSNQPQHF.